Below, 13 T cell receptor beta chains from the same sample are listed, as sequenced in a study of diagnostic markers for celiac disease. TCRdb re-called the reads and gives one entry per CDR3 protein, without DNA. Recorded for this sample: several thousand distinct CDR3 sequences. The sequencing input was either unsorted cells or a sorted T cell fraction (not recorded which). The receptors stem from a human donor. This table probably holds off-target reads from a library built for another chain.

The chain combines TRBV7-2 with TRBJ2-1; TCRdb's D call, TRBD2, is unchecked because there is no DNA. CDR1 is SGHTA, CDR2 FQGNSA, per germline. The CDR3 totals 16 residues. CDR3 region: CASSLRLAGSSGEQFF. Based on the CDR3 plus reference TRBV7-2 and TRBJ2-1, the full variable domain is GAGVSQSPSNKVTEKGKDVELRCDPISGHTALYWYRQSLGQGLEFLIYFQGNSAPDKSGLPSDRFSAERTGGSVSTLTIQRTQQEDSAVYLCASSLRLAGSSGEQFFGPGTRLTVL.

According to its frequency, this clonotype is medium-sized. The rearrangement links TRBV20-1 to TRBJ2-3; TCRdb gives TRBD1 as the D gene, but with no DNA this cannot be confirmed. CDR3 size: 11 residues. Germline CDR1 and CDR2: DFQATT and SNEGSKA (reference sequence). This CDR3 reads CSAALVDTQYF.

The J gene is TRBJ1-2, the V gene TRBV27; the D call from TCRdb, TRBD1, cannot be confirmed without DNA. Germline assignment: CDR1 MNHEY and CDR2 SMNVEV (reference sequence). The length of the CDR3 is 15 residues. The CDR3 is CASSSPRTRRYGYTF.

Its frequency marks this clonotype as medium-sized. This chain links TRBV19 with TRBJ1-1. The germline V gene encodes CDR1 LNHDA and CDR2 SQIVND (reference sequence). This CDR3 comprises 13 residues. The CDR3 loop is CASSWSVNTEAFF.

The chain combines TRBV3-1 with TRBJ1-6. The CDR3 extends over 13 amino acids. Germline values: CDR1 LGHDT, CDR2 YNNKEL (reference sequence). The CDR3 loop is CASSQGRPSPLHF.

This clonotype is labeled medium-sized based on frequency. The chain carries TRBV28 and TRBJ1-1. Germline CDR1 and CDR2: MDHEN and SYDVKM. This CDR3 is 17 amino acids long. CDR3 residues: CASSLGGGPRANTEAFF.

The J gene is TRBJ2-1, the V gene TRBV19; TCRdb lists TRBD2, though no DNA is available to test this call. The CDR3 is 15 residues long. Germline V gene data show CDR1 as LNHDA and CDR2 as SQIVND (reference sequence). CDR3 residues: CASSMERGGYNEQFF.

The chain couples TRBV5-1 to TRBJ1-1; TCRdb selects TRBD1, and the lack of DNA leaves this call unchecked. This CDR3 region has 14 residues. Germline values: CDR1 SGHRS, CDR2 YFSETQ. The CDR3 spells CASGLAGGNTEAFF.

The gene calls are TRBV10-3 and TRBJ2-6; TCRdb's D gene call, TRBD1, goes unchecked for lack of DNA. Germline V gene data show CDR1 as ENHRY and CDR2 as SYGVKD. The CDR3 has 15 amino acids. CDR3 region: CAISEGGTGANVLTF.

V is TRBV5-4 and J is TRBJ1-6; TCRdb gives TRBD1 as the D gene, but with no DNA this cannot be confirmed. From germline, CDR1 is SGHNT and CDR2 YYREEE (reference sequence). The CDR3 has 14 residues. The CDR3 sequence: CASSFRRDNSPLHF.

CDR3: CASSHAVGLAINEQFF. The V call is TRBV4-2, the J call TRBJ2-1; TCRdb proposes TRBD2, but this gene call is untestable without DNA. Germline V lookup: CDR1 LGHNA, CDR2 YNFKEQ. The CDR3 runs to 16 residues.

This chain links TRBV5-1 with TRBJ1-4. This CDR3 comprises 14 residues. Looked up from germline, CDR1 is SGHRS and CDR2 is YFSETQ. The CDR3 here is CASGQGPSNEKLFF.

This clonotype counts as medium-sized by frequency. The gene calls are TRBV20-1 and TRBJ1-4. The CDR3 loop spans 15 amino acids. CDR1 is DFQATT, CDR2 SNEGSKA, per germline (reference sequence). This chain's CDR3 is CSARFITGEDEKLFF.